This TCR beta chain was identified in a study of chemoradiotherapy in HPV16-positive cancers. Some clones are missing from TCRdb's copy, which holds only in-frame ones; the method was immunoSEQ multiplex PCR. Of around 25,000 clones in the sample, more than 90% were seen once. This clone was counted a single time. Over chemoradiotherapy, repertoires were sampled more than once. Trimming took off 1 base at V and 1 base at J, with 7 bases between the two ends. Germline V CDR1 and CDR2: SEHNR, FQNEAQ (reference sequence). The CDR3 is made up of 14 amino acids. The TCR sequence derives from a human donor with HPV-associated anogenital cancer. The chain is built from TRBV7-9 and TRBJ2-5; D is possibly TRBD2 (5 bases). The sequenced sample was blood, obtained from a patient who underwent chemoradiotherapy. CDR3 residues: CASSLGLAQETQYF. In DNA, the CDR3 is TGTGCCAGCAGCTTAGGGCTAGCCCAAGAGACCCAGTACTTC.